The entry that follows covers one TCR beta chain sequence. Per the study methods: Researchers report that nucleated cell counts were estimated from reference gene primer amplification. TCRdb's copy holds only in-frame clones and misses some; the assay was immunoSEQ multiplex PCR. From that table come the V and J calls and clone size; the DNA was used to work out D and trimming. The data contain 300,000 to 450,000 clones, 85% of them seen just once; the ten biggest clones take up 3.5% to 4%. The data are from a study of blood T cell repertoires in COVID-19. Study-level information: From the United States, Italy and Spain came samples of acute and convalescent COVID-19. The analysed material was cDNA or gDNA that came from T cells, B-cell-depleted T cells, or PBMCs.

This CDR3 has 13 residues. The germline V gene encodes CDR1 SNHLY and CDR2 FYNNEI. The V gene lost 7 bases and the J gene lost 7 bases, with 14 bases spanning the gap. The chain uses TRBV2 and TRBJ1-5; D gene unclear. The sequence derives from a woman aged 18-29 years with acute or convalescent COVID-19. Sample: peripheral blood. CDR3 nucleotide sequence: TGTGCCAGCAACCAGAACGGCGGACAGCCCCAGCATTTT. Its protein product is CASNQNGGQPQHF.